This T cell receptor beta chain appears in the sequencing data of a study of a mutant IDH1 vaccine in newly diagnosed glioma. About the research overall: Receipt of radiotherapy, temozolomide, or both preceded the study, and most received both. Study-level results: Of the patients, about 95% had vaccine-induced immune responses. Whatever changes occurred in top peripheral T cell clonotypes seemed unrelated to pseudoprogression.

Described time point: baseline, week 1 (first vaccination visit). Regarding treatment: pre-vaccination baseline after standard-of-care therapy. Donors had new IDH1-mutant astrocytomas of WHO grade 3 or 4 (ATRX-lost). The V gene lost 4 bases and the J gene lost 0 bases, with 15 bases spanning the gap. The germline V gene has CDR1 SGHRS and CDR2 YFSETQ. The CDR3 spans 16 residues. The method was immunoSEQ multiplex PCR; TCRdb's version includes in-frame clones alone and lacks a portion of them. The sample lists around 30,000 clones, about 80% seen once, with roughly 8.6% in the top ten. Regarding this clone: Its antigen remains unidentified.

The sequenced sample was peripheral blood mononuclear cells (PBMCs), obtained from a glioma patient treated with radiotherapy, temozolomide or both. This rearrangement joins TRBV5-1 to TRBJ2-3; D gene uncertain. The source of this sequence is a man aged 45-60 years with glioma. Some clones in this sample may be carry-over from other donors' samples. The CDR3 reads CASSPSPDVSTDTQYF. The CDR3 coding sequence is TGCGCCAGCAGCCCTTCTCCAGACGTTAGCACAGATACGCAGTATTTT.